This paragraph reports one TCR beta chain. This sample was included in a study of T cell changes during pregnancy in multiple sclerosis. The assay was immunoSEQ multiplex PCR, and TCRdb's table has in-frame clones only and misses some. The table shows around 80,000 clones, with around 94% occurring only once. The source is a female donor in good health, enrolled as a control in a pregnancy study. The material was peripheral blood, obtained in the second trimester of pregnancy.

The CDR3 DNA reads as TGTGCCAGCAGTTACTCGGACAGCACCTACGAGCAGTACTTC. This encodes CASSYSDSTYEQYF. This chain connects TRBV6-5 to TRBJ2-7, with D possibly TRBD1 on 6 matching bases. CDR3 length: 14 amino acids. V was clipped by 0 bases and J by 2 bases, with 8 bases between them. CDR1 MNHEY and CDR2 SVGAGI come from the germline V gene.